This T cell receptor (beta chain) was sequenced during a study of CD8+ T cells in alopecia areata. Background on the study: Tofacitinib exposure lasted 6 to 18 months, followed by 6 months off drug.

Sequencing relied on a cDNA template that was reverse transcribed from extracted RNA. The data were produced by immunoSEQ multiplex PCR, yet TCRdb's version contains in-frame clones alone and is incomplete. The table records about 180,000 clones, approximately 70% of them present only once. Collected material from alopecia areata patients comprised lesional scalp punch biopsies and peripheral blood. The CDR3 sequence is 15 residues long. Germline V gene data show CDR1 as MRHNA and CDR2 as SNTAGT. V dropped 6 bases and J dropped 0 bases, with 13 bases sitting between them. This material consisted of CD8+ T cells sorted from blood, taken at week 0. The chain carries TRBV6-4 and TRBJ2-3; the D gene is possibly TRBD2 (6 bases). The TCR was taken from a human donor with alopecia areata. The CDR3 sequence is CASRTDGGSTDTQYF. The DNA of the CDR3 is TGTGCCAGCAGAACCGACGGGGGTAGCACAGATACGCAGTATTTT.